This entry describes one T cell receptor (beta chain). Its antigen is still unknown. Per-base quality was not reported, and no clone a single base away is much larger than it. The TCR beta CDR3 region was amplified from genomic DNA by two rounds of multiplex PCR. The first PCR round used primers specific to each TRBV and TRBJ gene, with sequences filed in Chinese patent CN105087789A. Universal primers were used in the second round of PCR. The Roche High Pure PCR Template Preparation Kit was used to extract genomic DNA from frozen PBMCs. The libraries underwent paired-end sequencing with 151 bp reads on an Illumina HiSeq 3000. Per the authors' processing: CutAdapt was used to discard raw reads that did not contain the multiplex PCR primer sequences. PEAR was used to merge high-quality paired reads into contigs. By alignment to reference sequences, MiXCR assigned TRB V, D and J gene segments to each contig. CDR3 sequences were clustered by base quality and sequence similarity to remove sequencing errors. Diversity was measured as Shannon entropy normalized by the natural log of productive TCR sequence number. Clonality was computed as one minus the ratio of Shannon entropy to the natural log of the number of unique clonotypes. Using the Youden index from ROC curves, the researchers picked the repertoire-metric cut-offs for progression-free survival, and all analyses were carried out in R 3.5.3. TCRdb took the public reads, trimmed them with fastp at Q25, ran MiXCR for clone calling and kept in-frame beta chains. A single entry per CDR3 protein holds the most common genes and DNA from its merged rows. The authors' filters were not applied to this entry. The sample table records around 16,000 distinct CDR3 sequences; about 46% of these occur just once. The top ten clonotypes cover approximately 40% of the sample.

This record comes from a study of prognosis after radiotherapy for stage I lung cancer (dated by TCRdb to the early 2020s). Context from the whole study: Between early 2018 and early 2019, nineteen patients with stage I NSCLC were enrolled in Nanjing, China. Over twelve of the patients were found to have newly diagnosed primary stage I lung tumors, and several were living with oligometastatic NSCLC after surgical resection of the primary tumor. All patients were regarded as medically inoperable, because of comorbidities in about a dozen patients and refusal of surgery in roughly 7 patients. The cohort comprised 13 men and six or seven women with a median age of roughly 69 years, ranging from roughly 50 to 84 years. Tumor histology was squamous cell carcinoma in more than five patients and adenocarcinoma in about a dozen. SBRT was given in 3 to 5 fractions with a biologically effective dose of at least 100 Gy, using image-guided IMRT or VMAT. Concurrent therapy was not administered to any patient alongside SBRT. Distant metastases were developed by four of the 19 patients after SBRT, at a median of 7 months, whereas no significant progression was observed in the other 15 patients. This study profiled peripheral blood TCR beta repertoires from stage I NSCLC patients before and after stereotactic body radiotherapy and linked the repertoires to distant failure. The study took one blood sample before SBRT and one after SBRT from each of approximately 20 patients and sequenced all 40 or so samples.

Relative to germline, V is 0 bases shorter and J is 4 bases shorter, with 11 bases between their ends. CDR1 is given as SGHRS and CDR2 as YFSETQ, both from the germline V gene. The CDR3 holds 14 amino acids from the cysteine to the phenylalanine. Here the CDR3 DNA is all that survives: 42 bases in frame from base 1. A history of other malignancies or of prior chemotherapy or radiotherapy was absent in all patients, and node-negative disease was shown on CT and PET/CT in all patients. At each of the two time points, 5.5 to 6 milliliters of peripheral venous blood were collected into EDTA tubes. PBMCs were isolated by Ficoll-Paque Plus density-gradient centrifugation. Right after collection, samples were kept at -80 degrees C until analysis. The research as a whole found: The study was limited by its small cohort and short follow-up, and the findings require independent validation. Post-SBRT Shannon entropy and its change from baseline were lower in patients who developed distant metastases; baseline Shannon entropy was not associated with metastases. All reported P values were unadjusted for multiple comparisons. TRBV and TRBJ usage frequencies reportedly differed by metastasis status, in two V genes at baseline and in roughly 9 V and two J genes after SBRT. A decrease in unique TCR clone counts was observed after SBRT (median roughly 10,000 before versus some 6,900 after; Wilcoxon paired P=0.011). No determination of tumor specificity was made for expanded TCR clones.

This clonotype was sampled from a donor over 45 with non-small cell lung cancer. The sequencing used PBMCs, collected before or after stereotactic body radiation therapy (not recorded which). The V and J segments used are TRBV5-1 and TRBJ2-7; TRBD2 could be the D gene, as 5 bases match. In nucleotide form, the sequence is TGCGCCAGCAGCTTGGATGGACTCAAGTACGAGCAGTACTTC. This encodes CASSLDGLKYEQYF.